This paragraph covers one TCR beta chain sequence. Many counts were recorded for this clonotype. What antigen it recognizes has not been identified. No base-level quality is on record; no much larger clone is a single base apart. For the unsorted PBMC libraries, 2 million PBMCs were stored in RNAlater at -80 degrees C until RNA extraction and were used to generate the libraries. The multiple sclerosis patients were enrolled in a US clinical protocol that used magnetic resonance imaging to evaluate disease progression. Peripheral blood was subjected to Ficoll-Hypaque density gradient centrifugation to isolate PBMCs, which were then cryopreserved in liquid nitrogen. The CDR3 runs 13 amino acids, cysteine and phenylalanine included. Left in the record is the CDR3 DNA by itself, 39 bases read in frame from the first base. V lost 2 bases and J lost 11 bases; the stretch between them is 15 bases long. cDNA was synthesized by template-switch 5'RACE using a primer carrying a 10-nucleotide random unique molecular identifier by which each TCR transcript was tagged. Over 180 million TCR-beta sequences, covering 15-18 subjects, were produced in each sequencing run. The RNeasy kit was used for extraction of total RNA. Using the KAPA Real-time Library Amplification kit, TCR-beta VDJ regions were amplified with primers for the TCR constant region and the 5'RACE anchor. Sample indexes and Illumina adaptors were added in a first PCR, after which library yield was increased in a second PCR. After Ampure bead purification, the roughly 650 bp TCR product was size-selected on a 2% E-gel SizeSelection system. Before pooling, library quality was checked on a Bioanalyzer, concentration was measured with Qubit, and libraries were quantified with the Kapa Library Quantification kit. An Illumina HiSeq 2500 was used to sequence the libraries paired-end at 2 x 150 bp. To increase sequence diversity, 25-30% phiX was spiked into each library pool. The study's processing was this. The quality-filtered reads were processed with the UMI-based MiGEC pipeline, whose error correction step removed more than 80% of the raw TCR sequences. VDJ genes were aligned to IMGT germline references, and clonotypes were defined by unique CDR3 amino acid sequence plus V-J genes. Clonal expansion, Shannon diversity and CDR3 relatedness were evaluated with VDJtools (CalcPairwiseDistances, ClusterSamples), while phylogenetic trees were built in CLCbio workbench. A clone was classed as expanded if it had 8 or more unique UMIs, a cutoff based on coefficient-of-variation modelling across technical triplicates. TCRdb redid the processing of the public reads, applying fastp at Q25 and MiXCR, and retained in-frame beta chains. Every entry covers one CDR3 protein and lists the most common genes and DNA from its rows. What appears here as the V and J calls and clone size reflects TCRdb's work, not the paper's. This sample comprises more than 45,000 distinct CDR3 sequences, approximately 3.5% of them detected only once. About 3.1% of the sample comes from the top ten.

This sample is part of a study of neurological immune-mediated disorders (dated by TCRdb to the late 2010s). As for the study more broadly: Of the roughly 34 multiple sclerosis patients, around 31 had relapsing-remitting MS and 3 had secondary progressive MS. Peripheral blood TCR-beta repertoires from HTLV-I-associated myelopathy (HAM/TSP) patients, multiple sclerosis patients and healthy controls were compared by UMI-based sequencing. The roughly 100 TCR-beta libraries covered PBMC samples along with longitudinal samples, technical triplicates, and paired sorted CD4+ and CD8+ T-cell subsets. The cohort comprised about 70 subjects: about 14 HAM/TSP patients, 35 or so multiple sclerosis patients and about 20 healthy controls. What the authors observed across the whole study: Repertoires from 18 of 34 MS patients were grouped by phylogenetic analysis into a cluster of related CDR3 sequences, suggesting a possible repertoire-level signature. The highest TCR clonal expansion was observed in HAM/TSP patients, whereas the lowest was observed in MS patients, even when compared with healthy controls. No association of the MS cluster with clinical or MRI features was observed, and the need for larger cohorts was stated by the authors. Expanded clones from different subjects shared no identical CDR3 amino acid sequences, which suggests that TCR-beta repertoires were private in all groups.

Sequenced: PBMCs. The rearranged segments are TRBV12-3 or TRBV12-4 and TRBJ1-1; the D gene is not confidently resolved. The sequence came from a woman younger than 45 with multiple sclerosis. The nucleotide sequence reads TGTGCCAGCAGTTTATATCTGTCGAGGGAGGCTTTCTTT. This encodes CASSLYLSREAFF.